This T cell receptor beta chain came from a study of shared T cell receptors in the human thymus. The protocol was immunoSEQ multiplex PCR, while the TCRdb copy is restricted to in-frame clones and leaves out a portion. The top ten hold around 0.0099% of the sample, which has hundreds of thousands of clones, around nine tenths seen once. This CDR3 has 17 amino acids. Germline CDR1 MDHEN, CDR2 SYDVKM. V was pared by 5 bases and J by 3 bases, with 14 bases of the junction left unmatched. These same data were also listed under a study on human thymus T cells. From that study: Immunologically healthy infants in Finland undergoing congenital heart defect surgery were the donors. Resections that were taken during corrective heart surgery supplied the thymus tissue. V and J genes seemed to be used with bias in thymic and blood repertoires. Thymic repertoires of unrelated individuals were reported in related research to overlap highly.

This receptor was taken from a boy younger than two with a congenital heart defect. The chain links TRBV28 to TRBJ2-7, with 9 bases fitting TRBD1. The sequencing input was thymocytes. In DNA form, the CDR3 reads TGTGCCAGCAGTGACCGGGACAGGGATGGCGCGAGCTACGAGCAGTACTTC. Translation: CASSDRDRDGASYEQYF.